Presented here are 11 T cell receptor beta chains from one specimen sequenced in a study of CD8+CD57+ T cells in acquired aplastic anemia. Genomic DNA was employed as the template in profiling TCR beta VDJ and CDR3. In TCRdb, the reads were re-called with MiXCR into one record per CDR3 protein. Of some 190,000 distinct CDR3 sequences listed, approximately 52% are singletons. Sequencing input: sorted CD4+, CD8+, or CD8+CD57+ T cells (not recorded which) from PBMCs. These TCRs come from a human donor in good health, serving as a control.

In this sample, this clonotype turned up a few times. In nucleotides, the CDR3 is TGTGCCATCAGTGAACGGCCAGGGACTAGCGGGAGGCATACGCAGTATTTT. It yields the protein CAISERPGTSGRHTQYF. The chain recombines TRBV10-3 with TRBJ2-3; 15 bases map to TRBD2. Germline-derived CDR1 and CDR2 are ENHRY and SYGVKD. J was trimmed by 7 bases and V by 3 bases; bases with no gene match: 8. This CDR3 contains 17 residues.

This clonotype showed up just a few times. The chain combines TRBV7-7 with TRBJ2-1, with 9 bases that match TRBD1. Germline loops: CDR1 SSHAT, CDR2 FNYEAQ (reference sequence). The CDR3 has 15 amino acids. V lost 5 bases to trimming and J lost 1 base; unmatched junction nucleotides: 3. The CDR3 DNA reads as TGTGCCAGCAGCACAGGACAGGGGTCCTACAATGAGCAGTTCTTC. Translating it yields CASSTGQGSYNEQFF.

This clonotype was observed a handful of times. This sequence joins TRBV2 and TRBJ1-6; D unresolved. This CDR3 has 14 amino acids. With 5 bases removed from V and 7 bases from J, the gap between germline ends came to 12 bases. Germline V CDR1 and CDR2: SNHLY, FYNNEI. CDR3 sequence reads: CASSLGLTNSPLHF. The CDR3 DNA is TGTGCCAGCAGTTTAGGGCTGACAAATTCACCCCTCCACTTT.

The rearrangement links TRBV7-2 to TRBJ1-1; 9 bases map to TRBD1. The CDR3 consists of 21 residues. In germline, CDR1 is SGHTA, CDR2 FQGNSA. With V trimmed by 2 bases and J by 0 bases, 19 bases remained unmatched. The CDR3 nucleotides read TGTGCCAGCAGCTTAACAGGGGCCAGCAGCTTGGGACAGGGTATGAACACTGAAGCTTTCTTT. This sequence encodes CASSLTGASSLGQGMNTEAFF.

This chain connects TRBV10-3 to TRBJ1-1; 10 positions match TRBD1. Losses at the gene ends were 6 bases for V and 7 bases for J; bases not matched to a gene: 2. Germline loops: CDR1 ENHRY, CDR2 SYGVKD. The CDR3 extends over 12 amino acids. The CDR3 sequence is CAISGTGVEAFF. DNA of the CDR3: TGTGCCATCAGCGGGACAGGGGTTGAAGCTTTCTTT.

This clonotype was observed many times. J is TRBJ1-1 and V is TRBV6-1; 9 nucleotides match TRBD1. The CDR3 has 14 amino acids. From germline, CDR1 is MNHNS and CDR2 SASEGT. V lost 7 bases, J lost 0 bases, and 3 bases stayed unmatched. The CDR3 DNA sequence: TGTGCCAGCATGACAGGGGGTTTGAACACTGAAGCTTTCTTT. It codes for CASMTGGLNTEAFF.

The chain joins TRBV29-1 to TRBJ2-7; TRBD2 matches at 11 bases. This CDR3 has 16 residues. J was trimmed by 4 bases and V by 3 bases; bases with no gene match: 11. CDR1 is SQVTM, CDR2 ANQGSEA, per germline. For the CDR3, the DNA is TGCAGCGTTGAGGCGCCGGAACTAGCGGGGGTATACGAGCAGTACTTC. Translating it yields CSVEAPELAGVYEQYF.

The J gene is TRBJ2-7, the V gene TRBV20-1; 9 bases align to TRBD1. Germline-derived CDR1 and CDR2 are DFQATT and SNEGSKA (reference sequence). The CDR3 runs 13 residues. The V and J ends lost 6 bases and 4 bases, in that order; junction bases with no gene match: 7. The CDR3 spells CSATGTGLYEQYF. For the CDR3, the DNA is TGCAGTGCCACCGGGACAGGGTTATACGAGCAGTACTTC.

This clonotype appeared a single time. V gene TRBV15 combines with J gene TRBJ2-1; 10 bases are a match to TRBD2. CDR1 LNHNV and CDR2 YYDKDF come from the germline V gene (reference sequence). Losses at the gene ends were 6 bases for V and 8 bases for J; bases not matched to a gene: 10. This CDR3 is built from 15 residues. The CDR3 loop reads CATRNVAGGRDEQFF. CDR3 DNA sequence: TGTGCCACCAGGAATGTAGCGGGGGGCAGGGATGAGCAGTTCTTC.

The table lists this clonotype with many counts. The chain combines TRBV5-1 with TRBJ2-7, with TRBD1 matching 7 bases. The ends lost 5 bases at V and 7 bases at J; junction bases unmatched: 15. CDR1 and CDR2 from the germline V gene are SGHRS and YFSETQ. CDR3 size: 15 residues. The CDR3 nucleotides are TGCGCCAGCAGACCTGACGGGACAGCCCTTCGGGAGCAGTACTTC. Its protein is CASRPDGTALREQYF.

At least ten counts were recorded for this clonotype. This rearrangement joins TRBV7-2 to TRBJ2-3; D is undetermined. CDR3 length equals 13 residues. Per the germline V gene, CDR1 is SGHTA and CDR2 is FQGNSA. The V gene lost 3 bases and the J gene lost 0 bases, with 4 bases spanning the gap. The CDR3 region has the DNA TGTGCCAGCAGCTTGCCTAGCACAGATACGCAGTATTTT. Protein product: CASSLPSTDTQYF. Based on the CDR3 plus reference TRBV7-2 and TRBJ2-3, the full variable domain is GAGVSQSPSNKVTEKGKDVELRCDPISGHTALYWYRQSLGQGLEFLIYFQGNSAPDKSGLPSDRFSAERTGGSVSTLTIQRTQQEDSAVYLCASSLPSTDTQYFGPGTRLTVL.